This entry concerns a single T cell receptor (beta chain). This entry is derived from a study of control samples from healthy donors and cancer patients. Data came from immunoSEQ multiplex PCR; TCRdb stores just in-frame clones and leaves some out. The top ten clones hold 19% of a sample with about 73,000 clones, around nine tenths of them seen once. CDR1 and CDR2 (germline): SGHRS, YFSETQ. The CDR3 sequence is 14 residues long. The ends lost 0 bases at V and 0 bases at J; junction bases unmatched: 0. This TCR was sampled from a man between 60 and 75 years old with lung cancer. Sequences were obtained from PBMCs. The chain is built from TRBV5-1 and TRBJ2-7, with 7 bases that match TRBD2. The CDR3 region has the DNA TGCGCCAGCAGCTTGGGCGGGAGCTCCTACGAGCAGTACTTC. It specifies CASSLGGSSYEQYF.